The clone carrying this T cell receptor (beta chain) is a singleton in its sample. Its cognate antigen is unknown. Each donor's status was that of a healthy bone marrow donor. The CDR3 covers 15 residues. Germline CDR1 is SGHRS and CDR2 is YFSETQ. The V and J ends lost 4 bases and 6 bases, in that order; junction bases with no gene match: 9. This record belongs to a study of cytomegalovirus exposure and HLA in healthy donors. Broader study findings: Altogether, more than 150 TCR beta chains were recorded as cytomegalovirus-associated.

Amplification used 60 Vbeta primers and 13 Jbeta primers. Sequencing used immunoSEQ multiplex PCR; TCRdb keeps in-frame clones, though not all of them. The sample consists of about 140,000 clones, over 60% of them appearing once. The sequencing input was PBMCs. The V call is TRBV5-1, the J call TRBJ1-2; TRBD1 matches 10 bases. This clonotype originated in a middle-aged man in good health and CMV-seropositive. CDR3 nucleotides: TGCGCCAGCAGCACGACAGGGGGCAATCGGAATGGCTACACCTTC. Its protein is CASSTTGGNRNGYTF.